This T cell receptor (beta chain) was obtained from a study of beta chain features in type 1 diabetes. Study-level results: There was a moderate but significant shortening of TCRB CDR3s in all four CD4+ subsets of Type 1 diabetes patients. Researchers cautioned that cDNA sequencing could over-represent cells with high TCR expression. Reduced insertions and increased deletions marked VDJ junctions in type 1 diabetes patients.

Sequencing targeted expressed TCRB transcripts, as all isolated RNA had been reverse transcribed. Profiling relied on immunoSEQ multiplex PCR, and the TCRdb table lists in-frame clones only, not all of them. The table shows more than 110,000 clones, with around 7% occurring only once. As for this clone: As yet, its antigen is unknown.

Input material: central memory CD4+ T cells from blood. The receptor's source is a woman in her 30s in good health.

CDR3 in amino acids: CASSQLGEGTDTQYF. The CDR3 DNA reads as TGTGCCAGCAGCCAATTGGGGGAGGGCACAGATACGCAGTATTTT. The rearrangement links TRBV2 to TRBJ2-3, with D perhaps TRBD2 (6 bases). Germline CDR1 is SNHLY and CDR2 is FYNNEI. Trimming shortened V by 6 bases and J by 1 base, and 14 bases separated the two germline ends. The CDR3 has 15 amino acids. Full variable domain (missing parts from reference TRBV2 and TRBJ2-3): EPEVTQTPSHQVTQMGQEVILRCVPISNHLYFYWYRQILGQKVEFLVSFYNNEISEKSEIFDDQFSVERPDGSNFTLKIRSTKLEDSAMYFCASSQLGEGTDTQYFGPGTRLTVL.